The 17 T cell receptor beta chains listed next were all sequenced from one sample in a study of blood T cell repertoires in COVID-19 (dated by TCRdb to between 2020 and 2021). The library was obtained by the immunoSEQ multiplex PCR assay. Imported from immuneACCESS, the table was reduced by TCRdb to in-frame sequences with V and J called. These copies leave out some clones; in studies compared against another copy, an unresolved V gene accounts for under half, and the cause of the remainder is not known. Present in this sample are over 200,000 clones, around 88% of which were seen just once. The ten largest clonotypes hold over 2% of the sample. Sequenced material: PBMCs or T cells enriched from blood (not recorded which). These receptors were collected from a middle-aged woman with acute COVID-19.

The chain is built from TRBV27 and TRBJ2-7, with a possible D match to TRBD1 (6 bases). Trimming pared 6 bases from V and 1 base from J, leaving 10 bases between. The CDR3 contains 13 residues. The germline gives CDR1 MNHEY, CDR2 SMNVEV (reference sequence). The CDR3 sequence is CASRETGSYEQYV. CDR3 nucleotide sequence: TGTGCCAGCAGGGAGACAGGTTCCTACGAGCAGTACGTC.

DNA for the CDR3: TGTGCCAGGTCTTTCGGGGAAAATAATTCACCCCTCCACTTT. This translates into CARSFGENNSPLHF. The chain couples TRBV7-6 to TRBJ1-6; D not resolved. CDR1 and CDR2 (germline): SGHVS, FNYEAQ. This CDR3 region has 14 residues. The germline V and J ends were trimmed by 9 bases and 5 bases, with 14 bases remaining between them.

The chain has TRBV7-9 and TRBJ2-3; a weak D match, TRBD2 (6 bases). Deletions cut 5 bases from V and 2 bases from J, with 14 bases between. CDR3 length equals 15 residues. The germline V gene has CDR1 SEHNR and CDR2 FQNEAQ (reference sequence). As DNA, the CDR3 is TGTGCCAGCAGCCAGATCCTGGACTACACAGATACGCAGTATTTT. As protein: CASSQILDYTDTQYF.

The chain employs TRBV27 and TRBJ1-4; 11 bases match TRBD1. J gave up 4 bases and V 1 base, and 2 bases lay outside the gene matches. Germline CDR1 is MNHEY and CDR2 is SMNVEV (reference sequence). The CDR3 has 16 amino acids. The CDR3 nucleotides read TGTGCCAGCAGTTTATGGGGACAGGGGGTTAATGAAAAACTGTTTTTT. Translation: CASSLWGQGVNEKLFF.

V usage is TRBV6-1 and J usage is TRBJ1-3; D is uncertain. V was cut by 7 bases and J by 0 bases, with 13 bases left in between. Per germline, CDR1 MNHNS and CDR2 SASEGT. The CDR3 loop spans 15 amino acids. The CDR3, as DNA: TGTGCCAGCAATAGAGAGCGCACCTCTGGAAACACCATATATTTT. This sequence encodes CASNRERTSGNTIYF.

The chain links TRBV6-5 to TRBJ1-5, with 8 nucleotides matching TRBD1. Trimming at V came to 7 bases and at J to 6 bases, leaving 8 bases not matched to a gene. Germline CDR1 reads MNHEY; CDR2 reads SVGAGI. The CDR3 sequence is 14 residues long. The CDR3 DNA reads as TGTGCCAGCACGGCTCGGGGGACAGGTCAGCCCCAGCATTTT. It codes for CASTARGTGQPQHF.

This clone was seen just once. The chain couples TRBV13 to TRBJ2-7, with 7 bases identical to TRBD1. CDR3 length: 14 residues. Germline V gives CDR1 PRHDT, CDR2 FYEKMQ (reference sequence). V shed 3 bases and J 2 bases; nucleotides not matched to a gene: 4. CDR3 sequence reads: CASSFGQAAYEQYV. The CDR3 region has the DNA TGTGCCAGCAGCTTCGGACAGGCTGCCTACGAGCAGTACGTC.

The CDR3 DNA reads as TGCGCCAGCAGCGTGGGTCGGACAGGGATCAATTCACCCCTCCACTTT. Residues: CASSVGRTGINSPLHF. The V call is TRBV5-1, the J call TRBJ1-6; 8 nucleotides match TRBD1. The CDR3 has 16 residues. CDR1 is SGHRS and CDR2 is YFSETQ in the germline V gene. V lost 4 bases and J lost 7; bases outside the gene matches: 10.

The count of this clone is one. V usage is TRBV19 and J usage is TRBJ2-1; 10 positions match TRBD2. V was pared by 5 bases and J by 4 bases, with 5 bases of the junction left unmatched. The length of the CDR3 is 15 residues. The V gene's germline CDR1 is LNHDA and CDR2 SQIVND (reference sequence). CDR3: CASSPSGGVYNEQFF. In nucleotides, the CDR3 is TGTGCCAGTAGTCCCAGCGGGGGGGTATACAATGAGCAGTTCTTC.

The chain carries TRBV29-1 and TRBJ1-5, with 7 bases matching TRBD1. Trimming cost V 7 bases and J 7 bases; bases outside gene matches: 7. The V gene's germline CDR1 is SQVTM and CDR2 ANQGSEA. The length of the CDR3 is 12 residues. CDR3 nucleotide sequence: TGCAGCGCACGACAGGGTGAGCAGCCCCAGCATTTT. Translating gives CSARQGEQPQHF.

The chain joins TRBV6-6 to TRBJ2-2; 7 bases match TRBD1. Germline CDR1 and CDR2: MNHNY and SVGAGI (reference sequence). V lost 5 bases, J lost 1 base, and 4 bases stayed unmatched. The CDR3 runs 15 residues. The CDR3 DNA is TGTGCCAGCAGTCGCTACAGGGGGAACACCGGGGAGCTGTTTTTT. This codes for CASSRYRGNTGELFF.

This chain uses TRBV6-2 or TRBV6-3 with TRBJ1-3, with D perhaps TRBD1 (5 bases). Looked up from germline, CDR1 is MNHEY and CDR2 is SVGEGT. V was cut by 4 bases and J by 0 bases, with 16 bases left in between. CDR3 length: 17 amino acids. The CDR3 loop reads CASSSPWTPSSGNTIYF. For the CDR3, the DNA is TGTGCCAGCAGTTCCCCCTGGACACCTAGCTCTGGAAACACCATATATTTT.

In nucleotides, the CDR3 is TGTGCCAGCAGCCCCTTGGCGGGAGGGATCACCGGGGAGCTGTTTTTT. This encodes CASSPLAGGITGELFF. The rearrangement links TRBV7-8 to TRBJ2-2; 9 positions match TRBD2. The V segment lost 5 bases and the J segment 4 bases; nucleotides outside the gene matches: 8. Per germline, CDR1 SGHVS and CDR2 FQNEAQ. The CDR3 loop spans 16 amino acids. The full variable domain, with the rest looked up from reference TRBV7-8 and TRBJ2-2, is GAGVSQSPRYKVAKRGQDVALRCDPISGHVSLFWYQQALGQGPEFLTYFQNEAQLDKSGLPSDRFFAERPEGSVSTLKIQRTQQEDSAVYLCASSPLAGGITGELFFGEGSRLTVL.

This clone has only a few counts. The J gene is TRBJ1-1, the V gene TRBV2, with 7 bases that match TRBD1. Losses at the gene ends were 4 bases for V and 1 base for J; bases not matched to a gene: 3. Germline CDR1 SNHLY, CDR2 FYNNEI. The CDR3 extends over 14 amino acids. The CDR3 nucleotides read TGTGCCAGCAGTGTGCAGGGGGAGAACACTGAAGCTTTCTTT. It encodes CASSVQGENTEAFF. Full variable domain (missing parts from reference TRBV2 and TRBJ1-1): EPEVTQTPSHQVTQMGQEVILRCVPISNHLYFYWYRQILGQKVEFLVSFYNNEISEKSEIFDDQFSVERPDGSNFTLKIRSTKLEDSAMYFCASSVQGENTEAFFGQGTRLTVV.

This chain uses TRBV7-2 with TRBJ2-2; TRBD1 matches at 10 bases. CDR3 length equals 15 residues. Germline V gene sequence: CDR1 SGHTA, CDR2 FQGNSA. Trimming removed 3 bases from V and 5 bases from J; junction bases left unmatched: 3. Here the CDR3 reads CASSFPGQGTGELFF. The CDR3, as DNA: TGTGCCAGCAGCTTTCCGGGACAGGGGACCGGGGAGCTGTTTTTT.

V is TRBV5-4 and J is TRBJ1-6; D may be TRBD1 (5 bases). The CDR3 spans 14 residues. Deletions cut 3 bases from V and 13 bases from J, with 17 bases between. Germline V gives CDR1 SGHNT, CDR2 YYREEE (reference sequence). CDR3 region: CASSSGVGYMPLHF. The CDR3 DNA reads as TGTGCCAGCAGCTCGGGGGTCGGGTATATGCCCCTCCACTTT.

This clone was observed a single time. The chain is built from TRBV30 and TRBJ2-5; TRBD1 is a possible D gene (6 bases). V dropped 0 bases and J dropped 4 bases, with 24 bases sitting between them. CDR3 length: 18 residues. The V gene's germline CDR1 is GTSNPN and CDR2 SVGIG (reference sequence). The CDR3, as DNA: TGTGCCTGGAGTGTACGGTTGCTTGGGGACATTGAGGCAGAGACCCAGTACTTC. This translates into CAWSVRLLGDIEAETQYF.